The 28 T cell receptor beta chains reported below all come from one sample, sequenced in a study of T cell responses to AZD1222 COVID-19 vaccine. The method was immunoSEQ multiplex PCR; TCRdb's version includes in-frame clones alone and lacks a portion of them. In the table there are 100,000 to 120,000 clones, about 95% of which are singletons. The sequences come from peripheral blood, collected 28 days after the second AZD1222 dose. These receptor sequences come from an adult who received the AZD1222 COVID-19 vaccine.

The V gene is TRBV18, the J gene TRBJ2-3; D might be TRBD2 (5 bases). V lost 3 bases and J 8 bases, leaving 15 bases between the germline ends. The CDR3 length is 14 residues. Germline V gene data show CDR1 as KGHSH and CDR2 as LQKENI. The CDR3 region is CASSPEDGLATQYF. The CDR3 DNA is TGTGCCAGCTCACCGGAGGACGGGTTGGCTACGCAGTATTTT.

V and J are TRBV7-9 and TRBJ2-7; 8 bases fit TRBD1. In germline, CDR1 is SEHNR, CDR2 FQNEAQ (reference sequence). The CDR3 length is 14 residues. The ends lost 4 bases at V and 4 bases at J; junction bases unmatched: 6. The CDR3 is CASSSRGQAYEQYF. The CDR3 DNA reads as TGTGCCAGCAGCTCCCGGGGACAGGCGTACGAGCAGTACTTC. Filled out from reference TRBV7-9 and TRBJ2-7, the complete variable domain reads DTGVSQNPRHKITKRGQNVTFRCDPISEHNRLYWYRQTLGQGPEFLTYFQNEAQLEKSRLLSDRFSAERPKGSFSTLEIQRTEQGDSAMYLCASSSRGQAYEQYFGPGTRLTVT.

This chain's CDR3 is CASSHLRGSGNTIYF. DNA for the CDR3: TGTGCCAGCAGCCATCTAAGGGGCTCTGGAAACACCATATATTTT. The rearrangement uses TRBV4-2 and TRBJ1-3; weak D call: TRBD1 (5 bases). V lost 3 bases and J 0 bases, leaving 9 bases between the germline ends. This CDR3 has 15 amino acids. From germline, CDR1 is LGHNA and CDR2 YNFKEQ.

The chain carries TRBV11-2 and TRBJ1-1; D remains ambiguous. CDR1 and CDR2 from the germline V gene are SGHAT and FQNNGV. This CDR3 has 12 residues. V was cut by 5 bases and J by 11 bases, with 15 bases left in between. CDR3: CASSQLRSGAFF. The DNA of the CDR3 is TGTGCCAGCAGCCAGCTCAGAAGCGGGGCTTTCTTT.

The chain joins TRBV19 to TRBJ1-1; weak D call: TRBD1 (6 bases). V lost 0 bases, J lost 5 bases, and 16 bases lay in between. The CDR3 sequence is 16 residues long. From germline, CDR1 is LNHDA and CDR2 SQIVND (reference sequence). In DNA, the CDR3 is TGTGCCAGTAGTATAGACCCGACAGGTCGGGGTACTGAAGCTTTCTTT. It yields the protein CASSIDPTGRGTEAFF.

The rearrangement links TRBV3-1 (or the pseudogene TRBV3-2) to TRBJ1-1; possibly TRBD1 for D (6 bases). V lost 2 bases, J lost 5 bases, and 9 bases lay in between. The CDR3 loop spans 13 amino acids. CDR1 is LGHDT, CDR2 YNNKEL, per germline (reference sequence). CDR3 region: CASSQQQGTEAFF. In DNA form, the CDR3 reads TGTGCCAGCAGCCAACAACAGGGAACTGAAGCTTTCTTT.

CDR3 sequence: CASTPRPSSGNTIYF. CDR3 DNA sequence: TGTGCCAGCACCCCTCGGCCCAGCTCTGGAAACACCATATATTTT. V usage is TRBV6-5 and J usage is TRBJ1-3; no clear D. The CDR3 is 15 residues long. Germline CDR1 is MNHEY and CDR2 is SVGAGI. The germline V and J ends were trimmed by 7 bases and 0 bases, with 13 bases remaining between them.

The chain couples TRBV7-8 to TRBJ1-5; D is ambiguous. The CDR3 is 17 residues long. Germline CDR1 SGHVS, CDR2 FQNEAQ. Trimming removed 1 base from V and 2 bases from J, with 15 bases in between. The CDR3 sequence: CASSLETGYGGNQPQHF. CDR3 in DNA: TGTGCCAGCAGCTTAGAAACGGGGTATGGAGGCAATCAGCCCCAGCATTTT.

The chain is built from TRBV2 and TRBJ2-5, with 7 bases lining up with TRBD2. Trimming took 3 bases from V and 1 from J; bases not matched to a gene: 5. The CDR3 is made up of 15 amino acids. The germline V gene encodes CDR1 SNHLY and CDR2 FYNNEI. In DNA, the CDR3 is TGTGCCAGCAGTGATGGGAGGGTTGCCCAAGAGACCCAGTACTTC. Encoded protein: CASSDGRVAQETQYF.

J is TRBJ1-1 and V is TRBV19; D is ambiguous. The V and J ends lost 9 bases and 5 bases respectively, with 16 bases between them. The CDR3 is 13 residues long. Germline-derived CDR1 and CDR2 are LNHDA and SQIVND (reference sequence). The CDR3 DNA sequence: TGTGCCAGCAGGCGCGAGTCGAGGACTGAAGCTTTCTTT. This gives the protein CASRRESRTEAFF.

The rearrangement links TRBV11-2 to TRBJ1-2; D unresolved. The V gene lost 6 bases and the J gene lost 6 bases, with 11 bases spanning the gap. This CDR3 is 12 amino acids long. Germline-derived CDR1 and CDR2 are SGHAT and FQNNGV. As DNA, the CDR3 is TGTGCCAGCAGTCGGGAGCGGAATGGCTACACCTTC. Its protein is CASSRERNGYTF.

This sequence joins TRBV5-1 and TRBJ1-3, with D possibly TRBD1 on 5 matching bases. With 3 bases removed from V and 2 bases from J, the gap between germline ends came to 12 bases. Germline values: CDR1 SGHRS, CDR2 YFSETQ. The CDR3 covers 15 residues. CDR3 DNA: TGCGCCAGCAGCTACGAGGGGAACCCTGGAAACACCATATATTTT. Amino acids: CASSYEGNPGNTIYF.

V gene TRBV7-2 combines with J gene TRBJ1-2; possible D gene TRBD1, 5 bases. Deletions cut 3 bases from V and 6 bases from J, with 20 bases between. This CDR3 has 16 residues. CDR1 SGHTA and CDR2 FQGNSA come from the germline V gene. The CDR3 DNA follows: TGTGCCAGCAGCTTCAACATTCGACAGAACTCCCATGGCTACACCTTC. Translated, it gives CASSFNIRQNSHGYTF.

V gene TRBV28 combines with J gene TRBJ2-7, with 11 nucleotides matching TRBD2. Looked up from germline, CDR1 is MDHEN and CDR2 is SYDVKM. This CDR3 contains 14 residues. J gave up 2 bases and V 6 bases, and 3 bases lay outside the gene matches. CDR3 region: CASRVLAGAYEQYF. The CDR3 region has the DNA TGTGCCAGCAGGGTACTAGCGGGGGCCTACGAGCAGTACTTC.

In DNA form, the CDR3 reads TGTGCCAGTAATATGGGAGTGGGTGAAAAACTGTTTTTT. Its translation is CASNMGVGEKLFF. The chain carries TRBV25-1 and TRBJ1-4; no firm D call. This CDR3 is built from 13 residues. Between the trimmed V and J ends, which lost 9 bases and 7 bases, there was a span of 15 bases. Germline V gives CDR1 MGHDK, CDR2 SYGVNS.

The chain carries TRBV15 and TRBJ1-2; D ambiguous. Trimming shortened V by 6 bases and J by 4 bases, and 21 bases separated the two germline ends. Germline V gene sequence: CDR1 LNHNV, CDR2 YYDKDF (reference sequence). CDR3 length equals 16 residues. For the CDR3, the DNA is TGTGCCACCAGTCCAGAGTACGACTCCTTTAGCTATGGCTACACCTTC. Protein: CATSPEYDSFSYGYTF.

The V and J genes are TRBV7-9 and TRBJ2-3, with D hard to call. This CDR3 is built from 12 residues. Trimming stripped 5 bases from V and 4 bases from J, with 7 bases between. CDR1 and CDR2 from the germline V gene are SEHNR and FQNEAQ (reference sequence). Here the CDR3 DNA reads TGTGCCAGCAGCCGAGGATCAGATACGCAGTATTTT. Protein product: CASSRGSDTQYF.

V is TRBV10-1 and J is TRBJ1-2, with a tentative D call TRBD1 (5 bases). Trimming pared 0 bases from V and 0 bases from J, leaving 8 bases between. There are 15 residues in the CDR3. Germline CDR1 reads WNHNN; CDR2 reads SYGVQD (reference sequence). DNA for the CDR3: TGCGCCAGCAGTGAGTCGGACACCCCTAACTATGGCTACACCTTC. Protein product: CASSESDTPNYGYTF.

The chain links TRBV30 to TRBJ1-4; D gene uncertain. The CDR3 length is 13 residues. V lost 2 bases and J 5 bases, leaving 9 bases between the germline ends. Per germline, CDR1 GTSNPN and CDR2 SVGIG (reference sequence). The CDR3 region has the DNA TGTGCCTGGAGTCGAAATGCGAATGAAAAACTGTTTTTT. Amino acid sequence: CAWSRNANEKLFF.

V and J are TRBV29-1 and TRBJ2-7, with D perhaps TRBD1 (5 bases). Trimming pared 8 bases from V and 2 bases from J, leaving 13 bases between. The CDR3 runs 12 residues. In germline, CDR1 is SQVTM, CDR2 ANQGSEA. CDR3 sequence (DNA): TGCAGCACGAGGACATCGACCTACGAGCAGTACTTC. Translation gives CSTRTSTYEQYF.

The CDR3 protein is CASELEVGRKSTNEKLFF. CDR3 bases: TGTGCCAGCGAGCTCGAGGTTGGGCGAAAGTCAACTAATGAAAAACTGTTTTTT. The rearrangement uses TRBV2 and TRBJ1-4; D is unclear. Trimming cost V 8 bases and J 0 bases, with 22 bases left between them. CDR3 size: 18 residues. Germline CDR1 reads SNHLY; CDR2 reads FYNNEI.

V usage is TRBV6-5 and J usage is TRBJ2-1, with 7 nucleotides matching TRBD1. CDR3 size: 15 residues. CDR1 and CDR2 from the germline V gene are MNHEY and SVGAGI. The V gene end was trimmed by 2 bases and the J gene end by 9 bases; junction bases not matched to a gene: 10. CDR3 sequence reads: CASSYIDRDTAEQFF. In DNA, the CDR3 is TGTGCCAGCAGTTACATTGACAGGGATACGGCTGAGCAGTTCTTC.

The genes are TRBV27 and TRBJ2-1; 7 bases fit TRBD2. Germline loops: CDR1 MNHEY, CDR2 SMNVEV (reference sequence). This CDR3 has 15 residues. Trimming cost V 7 bases and J 3 bases; bases outside gene matches: 9. The CDR3 is CASKPNRDYYNEQFF. The CDR3 DNA is TGTGCCAGCAAGCCCAACCGGGACTACTACAATGAGCAGTTCTTC.

The chain links TRBV5-6 to TRBJ1-1; the D gene is possibly TRBD1 (5 bases). Trimming cost V 4 bases and J 6 bases, with 10 bases left between them. CDR1 SGHDT and CDR2 YYEEEE come from the germline V gene. The CDR3 spans 12 residues. The CDR3 DNA is TGTGCCAGCAGCCAGGGCGGGGCTGAAGCTTTCTTT. This sequence encodes CASSQGGAEAFF.

The chain employs TRBV5-1 and TRBJ2-5; no reliable D call. Germline V gene data show CDR1 as SGHRS and CDR2 as YFSETQ. This CDR3 contains 14 residues. Deletions cut 2 bases from V and 5 bases from J, with 13 bases between. In DNA form, the CDR3 reads TGCGCCAGCAGCTTCACGTCTCCCTGGGAGACCCAGTACTTC. It is translated as CASSFTSPWETQYF.

In the case of this clone: One end of the junction varies from germline; a read error may be responsible. This chain uses TRBV16 with TRBJ1-3, with 7 bases fitting TRBD1. The CDR3 runs to 20 residues. Germline V gene data show CDR1 as KGHSY and CDR2 as FQNENV. The CDR3 region is CVSSPLKWDDRASSGNTIYF. The DNA for the CDR3 is TGTGTCAGCAGCCCGCTGAAGTGGGATGACAGGGCGAGCTCTGGAAACACCATATATTTT.

The rearrangement uses TRBV27 and TRBJ1-1, with a possible D match to TRBD1 (6 bases). The germline CDR1 and CDR2 sequences are MNHEY and SMNVEV (reference sequence). The CDR3 contains 14 residues. Trimming removed 3 bases at V and 5 bases at J, with 13 bases between. The CDR3 nucleotides read TGTGCCAGCAGTTTCGGCAGGGGAGTGACTGAAGCTTTCTTT. It is translated as CASSFGRGVTEAFF.

The rearrangement joins TRBV5-4 to TRBJ1-2, with a possible D match to TRBD1 (6 bases). With 0 bases removed from V and 3 bases from J, the gap between germline ends came to 15 bases. CDR3 length equals 16 residues. The germline V gene has CDR1 SGHNT and CDR2 YYREEE (reference sequence). The DNA of the CDR3 is TGTGCCAGCAGCTTGGGGGGGACACCAAGGTACTATGGCTACACCTTC. Translation gives CASSLGGTPRYYGYTF.